Following are 10 T cell receptor beta chains from one sample sequenced in a study of regulatory T cells in long-lasting Graves disease. The authors built TCR beta libraries using iRepertoire HTBI primers and Arm-PCR of CDR3 regions. Via MiXCR, TCRdb re-called the multiplex PCR reads, giving one row per CDR3 protein. In the table there are a few hundred thousand distinct CDR3 sequences, about 12% of which are singletons. Time point of the sample: newly diagnosed GD, antithyroid drugs for less than 3 months. Construction of the TCR library relied on RNA isolated from PBMCs. The data were also submitted as part of a second study, on T cells in Graves' hyperthyroidism and ophthalmopathy.

Sample: peripheral blood mononuclear cells (PBMCs), taken at new diagnosis, from a patient treated with antithyroid drugs. The receptors were sampled from a woman aged 18 to 35 with Graves disease.

This clonotype has a count of ten or more. The rearrangement joins TRBV4-1 to TRBJ1-1, with TRBD1 matching 11 bases. CDR1 and CDR2 (germline): MGHRA, YSYEKL. Losses at the gene ends were 4 bases for V and 3 bases for J; bases not matched to a gene: 10. This CDR3 contains 17 residues. The CDR3 spells CASSLRTGGAIYTEAFF. For the CDR3, the DNA is TGCGCCAGCAGCCTAAGGACAGGGGGCGCGATCTACACTGAAGCTTTCTTT.

Many counts were recorded for this clonotype. The V call is TRBV20-1, the J call TRBJ2-3; 9 nucleotides align to TRBD2. The V gene's germline CDR1 is DFQATT and CDR2 SNEGSKA (reference sequence). The length of the CDR3 is 14 residues. V lost 2 bases to trimming and J lost 4 bases; unmatched junction nucleotides: 4. The CDR3 loop is CSARIAGDADTQYF. The CDR3 coding sequence is TGCAGTGCTAGAATAGCGGGAGACGCAGATACGCAGTATTTT.

This clonotype was seen repeatedly, ten times or more. This chain links TRBV19 with TRBJ1-1; 7 bases fit TRBD1. This CDR3 is built from 15 residues. Unmatched junction bases numbered 5, after V lost 3 bases and J lost 1 base. From germline, CDR1 is LNHDA and CDR2 SQIVND (reference sequence). The CDR3 nucleotides read TGTGCCAGTAGTATCCTGGGGACAGAGAACACTGAAGCTTTCTTT. Its translation: CASSILGTENTEAFF.

This clonotype was seen many times. This chain connects TRBV19 to TRBJ1-1; weak D call: TRBD1 (6 bases). Germline CDR1 LNHDA, CDR2 SQIVND (reference sequence). Trimming cost V 3 bases and J 4 bases, with 9 bases left between them. This CDR3 is built from 13 residues. As DNA, the CDR3 is TGTGCCAGTAGTATTTTGGACAGCACTGAAGCTTTCTTT. It translates to CASSILDSTEAFF.

This clonotype was recorded at least ten times. The gene calls are TRBV12-3 or TRBV12-4 and TRBJ1-5; possible D gene TRBD1, 6 bases. V was cut by 5 bases and J by 5 bases, with 10 bases left in between. The CDR3 spans 13 residues. The CDR3 DNA follows: TGTGCCAGCAGTCAAACAGGGCATCAGCCCCAGCATTTT. This translates into CASSQTGHQPQHF.

This clonotype was picked up a small number of times. The gene calls are TRBV29-1 and TRBJ1-2, with D hard to call. This CDR3 spans 13 amino acids. V lost 1 base and J lost 6, with 12 bases in between. Germline V lookup: CDR1 SQVTM, CDR2 ANQGSEA. CDR3: CSVEAEGIHGYTF. The DNA of the CDR3 is TGCAGCGTTGAAGCGGAAGGGATCCATGGCTACACCTTC.

This clonotype was counted at least ten times. The chain carries TRBV2 and TRBJ1-5, with 7 nucleotides matching TRBD1. Looked up from germline, CDR1 is SNHLY and CDR2 is FYNNEI. The CDR3 has 15 residues. Trimming took 3 bases from V and 5 from J; bases not matched to a gene: 7. The CDR3 DNA is TGTGCCAGCAGTGATTTGGACAGGAAGGATCAGCCCCAGCATTTT. Residues: CASSDLDRKDQPQHF.

V gene TRBV20-1 combines with J gene TRBJ1-1, with a weak D call TRBD1 (6 bases). Germline CDR1 and CDR2: DFQATT and SNEGSKA (reference sequence). The V and J ends lost 5 bases and 0 bases respectively, with 16 bases between them. CDR3 size: 15 residues. CDR3 coding DNA: TGCAGTGCTGGATCGGGACATGCGATGAACACTGAAGCTTTCTTT. Protein product: CSAGSGHAMNTEAFF.

This clonotype was counted at least ten times. This chain links TRBV2 with TRBJ1-2; D gene unclear. Trimming shortened V by 6 bases and J by 3 bases, and 14 bases separated the two germline ends. The V gene's germline CDR1 is SNHLY and CDR2 FYNNEI. The CDR3 covers 14 residues. CDR3 amino acids: CASSLGFIYYGYTF. CDR3 bases: TGTGCCAGCAGCTTGGGGTTTATCTACTATGGCTACACCTTC.

This clonotype was detected ten times or more. The chain carries TRBV9 and TRBJ2-7; TRBD2 matches 13 bases. The germline gives CDR1 SGDLS, CDR2 YYNGEE. Trimming at V came to 4 bases and at J to 3 bases, leaving 7 bases not matched to a gene. This CDR3 region has 16 residues. In nucleotides, the CDR3 is TGTGCCAGCAGCACCCGGACTAGCGGGAGTATCTACGAGCAGTACTTC. This gives the protein CASSTRTSGSIYEQYF.